Listed below are T cell receptor beta chains from one sample, sequenced in a study of T cell responses to AZD1222 COVID-19 vaccine. Sequencing was performed with immunoSEQ multiplex PCR; in TCRdb, only in-frame clones are kept and a portion is missing. The sample has 68,000 or so clones; around 80% are singletons. The material was peripheral blood, obtained on day 0 of AZD1222 vaccination. Receptor source: an adult in good health. CDR3s include the opening cysteine and the closing phenylalanine or tryptophan. The D gene is left open where the match is weak. Clone size is shown for a subset of rows, as once, few, many or a class of expanded clone.

j_gene	v_gene	d_gene	abundance	CDR3nt	CDR3aa
TRBJ2-5	TRBV4-3	NA	NA	TGCGCCAGCAGCCAAGTCCTAAGGGCGAGCGGCGAAGAGACCCAGTACTTC	CASSQVLRASGEETQYF
TRBJ2-5	TRBV7-9	NA	NA	TGTGCCAGCAGCCTGGGATGGTTACCAGAGACCCAGTACTTC	CASSLGWLPETQYF
TRBJ1-5	TRBV9	NA	NA	TGTGCCAGCAGCGTAGGATCGGACAGTTACAATCAGCCCCAGCATTTT	CASSVGSDSYNQPQHF
TRBJ2-7	TRBV10-1	NA	NA	TGCGCCAGCAGTGAGACCCGGGACGAGCAGTACTTC	CASSETRDEQYF
TRBJ2-5	TRBV19	TRBD2	NA	TGTGCCAGTAGACCCAGACTAGCGGGGCAAGAGACCCAGTACTTC	CASRPRLAGQETQYF
TRBJ1-3	TRBV6-7	NA	NA	TGTGCCAGCAGTTACGGGCCAGGAGGGAACACCATATATTTT	CASSYGPGGNTIYF
TRBJ1-2	TRBV2	NA	NA	TGTGCCAGCAGTGAGACAGAATCCTATGGCTACACCTTC	CASSETESYGYTF
TRBJ1-5	TRBV18	TRBD1	once	TGTGCCAGCTCACCATACGACAGGGGAAGCAATCAGCCCCAGCATTTT	CASSPYDRGSNQPQHF
TRBJ2-2	TRBV19	TRBD1	NA	TGTGCCAGTGAACAGGGGTTCGCCGGGGAGCTGTTTTTT	CASEQGFAGELFF
TRBJ1-2	TRBV5-1	TRBD1	NA	TGCGCCAGCACCGGGAGGGCAGGGGGAAGGTGGAATGGCTACACCTTC	CASTGRAGGRWNGYTF
TRBJ1-3	TRBV9	NA	NA	TGTGCCAGCAGCGTAGGGCAGCCAGGAAACACCATATATTTT	CASSVGQPGNTIYF
TRBJ2-3	TRBV5-1	NA	few	TGCGCCAGCAGCCCAGGAGGAGTAAATACGCAGTATTTT	CASSPGGVNTQYF
TRBJ2-1	TRBV28	TRBD1	NA	TGTGCCAGCAGGGGGGTTCGGGACAGGGGTGGTAATGAGCAGTTCTTC	CASRGVRDRGGNEQFF
TRBJ1-1	TRBV2	NA	few	TGTGCCAGCAGTGAAGTCCTTGAAGCTTTCTTT	CASSEVLEAFF
TRBJ1-6	TRBV10-3	NA	few	TGTGCCATCAGTGAGTCCCCGGCAGCCTCTAATTCACCCCTCCACTTT	CAISESPAASNSPLHF
TRBJ2-7	TRBV6-6	TRBD1	once	TGTGCCAGCAGTTACAGCGACAGGGTTGTGGAGCAGTACTTC	CASSYSDRVVEQYF
TRBJ2-3	TRBV4-1	NA	NA	TGCGCCAGCACCCTCCGTTCTGGAGAAAGCACAGATACGCAGTATTTT	CASTLRSGESTDTQYF
TRBJ2-1	TRBV6-2/TRBV6-3	NA	NA	TGTGCCAGCAGTACAGGTAGCTCCTACAATGAGCAGTTCTTC	CASSTGSSYNEQFF
TRBJ1-2	TRBV27	NA	NA	TGTGCCAGCAGTTTAGAGTGGGCCCCCGAGGACTATGGCTACACCTTC	CASSLEWAPEDYGYTF
TRBJ2-5	TRBV3-1/TRBV3-2	TRBD2	NA	TGTGCCAGCAGCCCCCGACTAGCGGGGGGTGGGGAGACCCAGTACTTC	CASSPRLAGGGETQYF
TRBJ2-2	TRBV27	NA	NA	TGTGCCAGCAGTTTGAATTCCGGGGAGCTGTTTTTT	CASSLNSGELFF
TRBJ2-1	TRBV2	TRBD2	NA	TGTGCCAGCAGTGATTGGACTAGCGGGCCGAGCTCCTACAATGAGCAGTTCTTC	CASSDWTSGPSSYNEQFF
TRBJ1-4	TRBV7-2	NA	NA	TGTGCCAGCGGTCCCGGCCCAGGGGCTAATGAAAAACTGTTTTTT	CASGPGPGANEKLFF
TRBJ1-1	TRBV6-5	NA	NA	TGTGCCAGCACTTCCCCGGGTGGCGGCAATGAAGCTTTCTTT	CASTSPGGGNEAFF
TRBJ1-5	TRBV16	NA	NA	TGTGCCAGCAGCCATGGGAGGGGGAATCAGCCCCAGCATTTT	CASSHGRGNQPQHF
TRBJ2-5	TRBV5-1	TRBD2	NA	TGCGCCAGCAGCTCGAAATACCTAGCGGGCCAAGAGACCCAGTACTTC	CASSSKYLAGQETQYF
TRBJ2-1	TRBV10-3	TRBD1	NA	TGTGCCATCAGTATTAACCCCCGGACAGGGGCCTACAAGGGGGATGAGCAGTTCTTC	CAISINPRTGAYKGDEQFF
TRBJ1-3	TRBV7-9	TRBD1	NA	TGTGCCAGCAGCTCCGAGGGAGACAGGGTTTTCAACACCATATATTTT	CASSSEGDRVFNTIYF
TRBJ2-5	TRBV7-6	TRBD2	NA	TGTGCCAGCAGCTCTCTAGCGGGGGTAGGAGAGACCCAGTACTTC	CASSSLAGVGETQYF
TRBJ2-7	TRBV18	TRBD1	NA	TGTGCCAGCTCACGCGACAGGGGACAGGACGAGCAGTACTTC	CASSRDRGQDEQYF
TRBJ1-2	TRBV29-1	NA	few	TGCAGCGTTGGTTCTTCTAACTATGGCTACACCTTC	CSVGSSNYGYTF
TRBJ1-5	TRBV6-1	TRBD1	NA	TGTGCCAGCAGTGAAAGCCGACAGGGGATCTATCAGCCCCAGCATTTT	CASSESRQGIYQPQHF
TRBJ2-3	TRBV6-2/TRBV6-3	TRBD2	NA	TGTGCCAGCAGTTACACTAGCGGGGGGGCCACAGATACGCAGTATTTT	CASSYTSGGATDTQYF
TRBJ2-3	TRBV12-3/TRBV12-4	NA	once	TGTGCCAGCAGTTTAATCGGATCGAATACGCAGTATTTT	CASSLIGSNTQYF
TRBJ1-1	TRBV15	NA	once	TGTGCCACCAGCCTGGGGGTCAATTTTGGCAGGGGTAAAAGGGGCGCGAACACTGAAGCTTTCTTT	CATSLGVNFGRGKRGANTEAFF
TRBJ2-3	TRBV4-1	TRBD2	NA	TGCGCCAGCAGCCAAATAGCGGGGGTGGCAGATACGCAGTATTTT	CASSQIAGVADTQYF
TRBJ1-5	TRBV20-1	TRBD1	NA	TGCAGTGCTAGTAACGTGGACAGGGGAGGTGGTCAGCCCCAGCATTTT	CSASNVDRGGGQPQHF
TRBJ2-7	TRBV2	NA	once	TGTGCCAGCAGTGAAGGTCCATCCAAGAGCTCCTACGAGCAGTACTTC	CASSEGPSKSSYEQYF
TRBJ2-2	TRBV7-6	TRBD1	once	TGTGCCAGCAGCTTACGGACAGGGGTCGAGCGGGAGCTGTTTTTT	CASSLRTGVERELFF
TRBJ2-2	TRBV3-1/TRBV3-2	NA	NA	TGTGCCAGCAGCCATTACGGCACCGGGGAGCTGTTTTTT	CASSHYGTGELFF
TRBJ2-2	TRBV18	NA	NA	TGTGCCAGCTCACCACCGTGGACCGGGGAGCTGTTTTTT	CASSPPWTGELFF
TRBJ2-4	TRBV4-1	NA	few	TGCGCCAGCAGCCAAGAAGGATCCGAAGCCAAAAACATTCAGTACTTC	CASSQEGSEAKNIQYF
TRBJ2-3	TRBV3-1/TRBV3-2	TRBD1	NA	TGTGCCAGCAGCCTTGGACAGGGCCCAGATACGCAGTATTTT	CASSLGQGPDTQYF
TRBJ2-7	TRBV18	NA	NA	TGTGCCAGCTCACTAGTCGGGAAGGGGGATGGCGAGCAGTACTTC	CASSLVGKGDGEQYF
TRBJ1-6	TRBV3-1/TRBV3-2	NA	once	TGTGCCAGCAGCCAAACGGGGGATACCCTCCACTTT	CASSQTGDTLHF
TRBJ2-5	TRBV6-2/TRBV6-3	TRBD1	NA	TGTGCCAGCAGTTACTCGGACAGGGACACCAAGACCCAGTACTTC	CASSYSDRDTKTQYF
TRBJ1-2	TRBV27	NA	NA	TGTGCCAGCAGTTTCCGAGACGGGGGCAGAGGCTACACCTTC	CASSFRDGGRGYTF
TRBJ1-6	TRBV7-9	NA	NA	TGTGCCAGCAGCTTAGAGGGGGTCAATTCACCCCTCCACTTT	CASSLEGVNSPLHF
TRBJ1-6	TRBV2	NA	NA	TGTGCCAGCAGGGGACCAGGGTACTCACCCCTCCACTTT	CASRGPGYSPLHF
TRBJ2-7	TRBV18	TRBD1	NA	TGTGCCAGCTCACCAAGTCAGGGGGCGACCTACGAGCAGTACTTC	CASSPSQGATYEQYF
TRBJ2-1	TRBV11-3	NA	NA	TGTGCCAGCAGCTTGGGACTTTACAATGAGCAGTTCTTC	CASSLGLYNEQFF
TRBJ2-7	TRBV29-1	NA	NA	TGCAGCGGAAGTCTAACGGCTGGCTCCTACGAGCAGTACTTC	CSGSLTAGSYEQYF
TRBJ1-2	TRBV4-1	TRBD1	NA	TGCGCCAGCAGCCAACCGGGACAGTTTTATGGCTACACCTTC	CASSQPGQFYGYTF